Each of the 11 T cell receptor beta chains below was sequenced from the same sample in a study of Ad26.COV2.S vaccination and SARS-CoV-2 variants. This table comes from immunoSEQ multiplex PCR, and its TCRdb copy is limited to in-frame clones, with some not included. The data contain fewer than 500,000 clones, 90% of them seen just once; the ten biggest clones take up less than 5.5%. The treatment: around 19 received Ad26.COV2.S at low or high dose, single or two shots; 5 received placebo; per-sample allocation not given. Repertoires come from day 63 after the first vaccine or placebo injection. The sequencing here drew on peripheral blood, taken in a trial of Ad26.COV2.S vaccine versus placebo. These receptors originate from a person between 18 and 60 years old who received the Ad26.COV2.S COVID-19 vaccine or a placebo.

The V and J genes are TRBV2 and TRBJ1-2; a possible D gene is TRBD1 (6 bases). The germline V gene encodes CDR1 SNHLY and CDR2 FYNNEI. V lost 4 bases and J 3 bases, leaving 12 bases between the germline ends. The CDR3 contains 14 residues. The CDR3 DNA reads TGTGCCAGCAGTGTTCAGGGGCAAGACTATGGCTACACCTTC. Residues: CASSVQGQDYGYTF.

This clone showed up just a few times. This chain connects TRBV19 to TRBJ2-1; 10 nucleotides line up with TRBD1. This CDR3 is built from 15 residues. V gave up 3 bases and J gave up 9 bases; unmatched junction bases: 8. CDR1 and CDR2 (germline): LNHDA, SQIVND (reference sequence). CDR3 sequence (DNA): TGTGCCAGTAGTATCTCCGGGACAGGGGCGGTTGAGCAGTTCTTC. Amino acid sequence: CASSISGTGAVEQFF.

V gene TRBV21-1 combines with J gene TRBJ2-2; TRBD1 is the table's D call, not checked against the DNA. TRBV21-1 is noted as a pseudogene. CDR3 length: 18 residues. The DNA of the CDR3 is TGTGCCAGCAGCCCAAGGACAGGGGGCATTTTTGACACCGGGGAGCTGTTTTTT. Its translation: CASSPRTGGIFDTGELFF.

V gene TRBV5-1 combines with J gene TRBJ2-1; a weak D match, TRBD1 (5 bases). Germline V gene lookup returns CDR1 SGHRS and CDR2 YFSETQ. V was cut by 4 bases and J by 4 bases, with 12 bases left in between. The CDR3 is 14 residues long. CDR3: CASSPRTRYNEQFF. The CDR3 DNA follows: TGCGCCAGCAGCCCCCGGACACGATACAATGAGCAGTTCTTC. The full variable domain, rest sourced from reference TRBV5-1 and TRBJ2-1, is KAGVTQTPRYLIKTRGQQVTLSCSPISGHRSVSWYQQTPGQGLQFLFEYFSETQRNKGNFPGRFSGRQFSNSRSEMNVSTLELGDSALYLCASSPRTRYNEQFFGPGTRLTVL.

The V gene is TRBV19, the J gene TRBJ1-6; TRBD1 agrees at 7 bases. Germline values: CDR1 LNHDA, CDR2 SQIVND (reference sequence). There are 14 residues in the CDR3. Trimming at V came to 4 bases and at J to 7 bases, leaving 4 bases not matched to a gene. CDR3 region: CASSTRTGNSPLHF. CDR3 sequence (DNA): TGTGCCAGTAGTACGAGGACAGGCAATTCACCCCTCCACTTT. The whole variable domain, filled in from reference TRBV19 and TRBJ1-6, reads DGGITQSPKYLFRKEGQNVTLSCEQNLNHDAMYWYRQDPGQGLRLIYYSQIVNDFQKGDIAEGYSVSREKKESFPLTVTSAQKNPTAFYLCASSTRTGNSPLHFGNGTRLTVT.

V usage is TRBV6-5 and J usage is TRBJ1-1; TRBD1 is a possible D gene (5 bases). Germline values: CDR1 MNHEY, CDR2 SVGAGI. Trimming took 0 bases from V and 1 from J, leaving 9 bases between them. CDR3 length: 15 amino acids. CDR3 loop: CASSYSGPTNTEAFF. Written as DNA, the CDR3 is TGTGCCAGCAGTTACTCGGGACCTACGAACACTGAAGCTTTCTTT.

The J gene is TRBJ2-5, the V gene TRBV7-2, with a possible D match to TRBD1 (5 bases). The CDR3 runs 14 residues. The germline gives CDR1 SGHTA, CDR2 FQGNSA. Between the trimmed V and J ends, which lost 1 base and 0 bases, there was a span of 6 bases. CDR3 in amino acids: CASSLDRNQETQYF. DNA for the CDR3: TGTGCCAGCAGCTTAGACAGGAACCAAGAGACCCAGTACTTC.

The chain links TRBV28 to TRBJ1-5, with TRBD1 identical over 7 bases. Germline V gives CDR1 MDHEN, CDR2 SYDVKM. J was trimmed by 7 bases and V by 6 bases; bases with no gene match: 6. The CDR3 is made up of 13 amino acids. The CDR3 DNA follows: TGTGCCAGCAGCAACACAGGGGTCCAGCCCCAGCATTTT. It encodes CASSNTGVQPQHF.

J is TRBJ1-1 and V is TRBV28; D remains ambiguous. Trimming took off 2 bases at V and 1 base at J, with 11 bases between the two ends. The germline gives CDR1 MDHEN, CDR2 SYDVKM. The CDR3 has 15 amino acids. The CDR3 nucleotides read TGTGCCAGCAGTTTACTCCTCCTCGAGAACACTGAAGCTTTCTTT. Translating it yields CASSLLLLENTEAFF.

This chain joins TRBV19 and TRBJ2-4; the D gene is possibly TRBD2 (5 bases). The CDR3 has 14 amino acids. The V end lost 5 bases, the J end lost 8 bases, and 16 bases lay between the germline ends. CDR1 LNHDA and CDR2 SQIVND come from the germline V gene (reference sequence). The CDR3 sequence: CASSSAANGDIQYF. The CDR3 DNA reads as TGTGCCAGTAGTTCGGCGGCAAACGGGGACATTCAGTACTTC. The full variable domain, with the rest looked up from reference TRBV19 and TRBJ2-4, is DGGITQSPKYLFRKEGQNVTLSCEQNLNHDAMYWYRQDPGQGLRLIYYSQIVNDFQKGDIAEGYSVSREKKESFPLTVTSAQKNPTAFYLCASSSAANGDIQYFGAGTRLSVL.

The rearrangement uses TRBV7-2 and TRBJ2-3; D perhaps matches TRBD2 (6 bases). The CDR3 contains 15 residues. In germline, CDR1 is SGHTA, CDR2 FQGNSA. V gave up 5 bases and J gave up 5 bases, with 17 bases separating them. CDR3 nucleotides: TGTGCCAGCAGCCCATGGGACGGAGGGAGAGATACGCAGTATTTT. Translation: CASSPWDGGRDTQYF.